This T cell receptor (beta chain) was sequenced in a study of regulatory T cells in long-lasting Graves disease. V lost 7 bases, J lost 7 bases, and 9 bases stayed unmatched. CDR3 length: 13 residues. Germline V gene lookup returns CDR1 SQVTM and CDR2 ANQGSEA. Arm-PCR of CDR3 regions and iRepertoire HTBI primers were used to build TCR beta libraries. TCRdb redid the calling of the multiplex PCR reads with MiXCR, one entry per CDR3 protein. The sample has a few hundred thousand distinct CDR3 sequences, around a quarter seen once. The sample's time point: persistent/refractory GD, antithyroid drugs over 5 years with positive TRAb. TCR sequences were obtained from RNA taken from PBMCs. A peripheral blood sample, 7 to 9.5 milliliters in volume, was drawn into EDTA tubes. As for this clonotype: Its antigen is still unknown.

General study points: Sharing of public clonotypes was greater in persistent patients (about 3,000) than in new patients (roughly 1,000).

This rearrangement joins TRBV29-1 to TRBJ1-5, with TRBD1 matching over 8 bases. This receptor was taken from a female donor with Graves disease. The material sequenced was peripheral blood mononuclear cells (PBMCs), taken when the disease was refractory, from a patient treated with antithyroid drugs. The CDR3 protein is CSAGQGVHQPQHF. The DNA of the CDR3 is TGCAGCGCCGGACAGGGCGTCCACCAGCCCCAGCATTTT.